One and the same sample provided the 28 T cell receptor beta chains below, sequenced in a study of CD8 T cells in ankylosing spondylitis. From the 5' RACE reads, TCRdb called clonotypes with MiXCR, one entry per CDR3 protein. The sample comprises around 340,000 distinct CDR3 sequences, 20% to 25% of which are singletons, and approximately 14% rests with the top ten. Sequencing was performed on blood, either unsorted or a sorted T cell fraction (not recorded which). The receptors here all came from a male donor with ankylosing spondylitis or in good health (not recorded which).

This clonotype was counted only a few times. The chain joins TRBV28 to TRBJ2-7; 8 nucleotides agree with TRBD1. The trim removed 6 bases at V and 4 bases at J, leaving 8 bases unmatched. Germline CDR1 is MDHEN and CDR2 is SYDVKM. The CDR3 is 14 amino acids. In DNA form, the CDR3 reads TGTGCCAGCAGCCAGACAGGGGAATGGTACGAGCAGTACTTC. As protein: CASSQTGEWYEQYF.

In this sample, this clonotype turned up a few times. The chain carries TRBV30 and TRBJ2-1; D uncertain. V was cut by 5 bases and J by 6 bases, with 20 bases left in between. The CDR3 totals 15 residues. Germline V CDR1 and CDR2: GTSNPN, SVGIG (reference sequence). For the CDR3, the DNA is TGTGCCTGGGAACAAGACATTCCGGCGGTCAATGAGCAGTTCTTC. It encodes CAWEQDIPAVNEQFF.

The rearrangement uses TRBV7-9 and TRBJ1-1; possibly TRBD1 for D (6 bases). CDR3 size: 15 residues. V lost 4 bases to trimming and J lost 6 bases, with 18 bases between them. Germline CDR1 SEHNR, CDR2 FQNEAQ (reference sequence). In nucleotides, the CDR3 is TGTGCCAGCAGCTCTCCCTCCCGGGGGCTCGCTGAAGCTTTCTTT. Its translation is CASSSPSRGLAEAFF. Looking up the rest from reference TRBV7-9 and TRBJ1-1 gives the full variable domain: DTGVSQNPRHKITKRGQNVTFRCDPISEHNRLYWYRQTLGQGPEFLTYFQNEAQLEKSRLLSDRFSAERPKGSFSTLEIQRTEQGDSAMYLCASSSPSRGLAEAFFGQGTRLTVV.

The CDR3 reads CASSLLGGQTSYEQYF. The DNA of the CDR3 is TGTGCCAGCAGTTTGTTGGGAGGTCAAACCTCCTACGAGCAGTACTTC. The rearrangement links TRBV12-3 or TRBV12-4 to TRBJ2-7; D perhaps matches TRBD2 (6 bases). The V end lost 3 bases, the J end lost 0 bases, and 15 bases lay between the germline ends. The CDR3 sequence is 16 residues long.

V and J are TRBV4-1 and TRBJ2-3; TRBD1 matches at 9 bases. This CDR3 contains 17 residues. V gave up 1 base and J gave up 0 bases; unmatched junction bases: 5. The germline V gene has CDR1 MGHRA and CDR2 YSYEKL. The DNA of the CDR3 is TGCGCCAGCAGCCAAGCCCTGACAGGGGGGAGCACAGATACGCAGTATTTT. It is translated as CASSQALTGGSTDTQYF.

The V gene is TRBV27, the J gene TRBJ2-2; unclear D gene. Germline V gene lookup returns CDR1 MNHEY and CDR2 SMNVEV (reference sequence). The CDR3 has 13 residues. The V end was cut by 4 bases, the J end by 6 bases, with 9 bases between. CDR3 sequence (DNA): TGTGCCAGCAGTTCTCGGTTGGCCGGGGAGCTGTTTTTT. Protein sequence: CASSSRLAGELFF.

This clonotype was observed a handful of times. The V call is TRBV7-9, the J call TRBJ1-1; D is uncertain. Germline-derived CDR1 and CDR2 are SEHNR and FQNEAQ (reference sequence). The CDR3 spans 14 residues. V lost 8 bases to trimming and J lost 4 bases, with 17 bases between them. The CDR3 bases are TGTGCCAGCCGAAGGTCTGTTTCGGGCACTGAAGCTTTCTTT. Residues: CASRRSVSGTEAFF.

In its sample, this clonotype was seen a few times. The CDR3 loop reads CASSPDDRGHEQYF. In DNA, the CDR3 is TGCGCCAGCAGCCCAGACGACAGGGGGCACGAGCAGTACTTC. The chain uses TRBV5-1 and TRBJ2-7; 10 positions match TRBD1. The CDR3 extends over 14 amino acids. Germline lookup yields CDR1 SGHRS and CDR2 YFSETQ. Trimming removed 4 bases from V and 5 bases from J; junction bases left unmatched: 6.

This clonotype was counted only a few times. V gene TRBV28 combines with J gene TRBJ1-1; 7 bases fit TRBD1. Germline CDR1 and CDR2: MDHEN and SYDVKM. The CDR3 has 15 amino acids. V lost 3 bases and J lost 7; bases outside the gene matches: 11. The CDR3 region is CASSFFDRANLEAFF. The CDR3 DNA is TGTGCCAGCAGTTTTTTTGACAGGGCTAACCTTGAAGCTTTCTTT.

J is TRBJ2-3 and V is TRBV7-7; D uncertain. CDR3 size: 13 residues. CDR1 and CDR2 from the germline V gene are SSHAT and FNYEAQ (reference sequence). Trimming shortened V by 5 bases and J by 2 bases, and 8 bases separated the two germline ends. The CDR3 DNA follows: TGTGCCAGCAGCCTAACAAACACAGATACGCAGTATTTT. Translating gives CASSLTNTDTQYF.

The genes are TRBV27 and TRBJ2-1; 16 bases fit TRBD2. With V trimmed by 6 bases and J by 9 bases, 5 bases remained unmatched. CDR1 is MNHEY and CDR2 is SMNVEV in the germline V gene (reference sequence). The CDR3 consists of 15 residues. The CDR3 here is CASSPGTSGGAEQFF. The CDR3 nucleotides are TGTGCCAGCAGCCCCGGGACTAGCGGGGGGGCTGAGCAGTTCTTC.

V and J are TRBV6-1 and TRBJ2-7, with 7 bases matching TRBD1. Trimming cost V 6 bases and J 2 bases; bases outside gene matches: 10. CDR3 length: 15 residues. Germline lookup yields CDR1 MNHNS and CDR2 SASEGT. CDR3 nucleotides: TGTGCCAGCAGCCGACAGGGAGTCAAGCCCTACGAGCAGTACTTC. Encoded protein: CASSRQGVKPYEQYF.

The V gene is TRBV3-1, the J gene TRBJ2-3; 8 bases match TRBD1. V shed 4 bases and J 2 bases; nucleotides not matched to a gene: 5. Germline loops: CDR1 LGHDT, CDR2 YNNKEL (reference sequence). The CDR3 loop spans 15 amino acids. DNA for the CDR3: TGTGCCAGCAGCCGTGAGGACAGGGTCACAGATACGCAGTATTTT. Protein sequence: CASSREDRVTDTQYF.

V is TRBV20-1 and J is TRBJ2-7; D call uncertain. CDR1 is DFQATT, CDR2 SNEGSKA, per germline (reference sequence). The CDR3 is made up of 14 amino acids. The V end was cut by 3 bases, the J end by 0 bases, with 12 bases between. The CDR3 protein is CSASSASLSYEQYF. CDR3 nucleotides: TGCAGTGCTAGCTCAGCATCGCTCTCCTACGAGCAGTACTTC.

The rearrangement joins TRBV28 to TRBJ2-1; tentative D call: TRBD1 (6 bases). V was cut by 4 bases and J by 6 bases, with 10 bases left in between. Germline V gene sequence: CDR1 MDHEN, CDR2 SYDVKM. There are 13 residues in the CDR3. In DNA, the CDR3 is TGTGCCAGCAGTTCGGACAGTCTCAATGAGCAGTTCTTC. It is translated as CASSSDSLNEQFF.

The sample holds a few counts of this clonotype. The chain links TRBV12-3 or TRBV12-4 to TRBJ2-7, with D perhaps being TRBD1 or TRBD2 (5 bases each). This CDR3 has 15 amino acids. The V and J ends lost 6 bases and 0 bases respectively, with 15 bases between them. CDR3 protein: CASSLGPGSSYEQYF. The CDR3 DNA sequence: TGTGCCAGCAGCCTGGGACCGGGAAGCTCCTACGAGCAGTACTTC.

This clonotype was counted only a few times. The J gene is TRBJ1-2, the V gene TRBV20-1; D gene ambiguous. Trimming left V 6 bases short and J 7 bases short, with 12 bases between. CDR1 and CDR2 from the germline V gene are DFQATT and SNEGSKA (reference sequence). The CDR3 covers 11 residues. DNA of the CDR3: TGCAGTGCGGAGGACCGGGGTGGCTACACCTTC. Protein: CSAEDRGGYTF.

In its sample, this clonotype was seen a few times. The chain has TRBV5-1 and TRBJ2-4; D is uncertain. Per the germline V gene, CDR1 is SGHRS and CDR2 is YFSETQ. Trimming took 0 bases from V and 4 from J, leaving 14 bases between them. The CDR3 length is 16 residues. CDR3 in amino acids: CASSLADMNTKNIQYF. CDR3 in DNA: TGCGCCAGCAGCTTGGCGGATATGAATACGAAAAACATTCAGTACTTC.

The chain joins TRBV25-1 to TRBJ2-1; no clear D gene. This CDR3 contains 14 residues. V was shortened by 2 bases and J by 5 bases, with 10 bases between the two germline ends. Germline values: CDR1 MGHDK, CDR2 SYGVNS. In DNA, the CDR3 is TGTGCCAGCAGTGAACTTGGTGGGAACAATGAGCAGTTCTTC. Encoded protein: CASSELGGNNEQFF.

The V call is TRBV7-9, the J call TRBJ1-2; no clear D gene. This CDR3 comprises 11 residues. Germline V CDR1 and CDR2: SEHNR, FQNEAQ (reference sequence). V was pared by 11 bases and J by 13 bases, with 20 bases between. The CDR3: CAPAEAGTLTF. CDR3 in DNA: TGTGCCCCGGCAGAGGCAGGCACCCTCACCTTC.

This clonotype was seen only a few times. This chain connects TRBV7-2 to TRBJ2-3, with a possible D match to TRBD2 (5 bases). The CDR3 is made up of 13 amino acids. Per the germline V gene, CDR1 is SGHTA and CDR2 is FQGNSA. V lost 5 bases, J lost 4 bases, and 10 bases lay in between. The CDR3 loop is CASSDTSSDTQYF. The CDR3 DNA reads TGTGCCAGCAGCGATACTAGTTCAGATACGCAGTATTTT.

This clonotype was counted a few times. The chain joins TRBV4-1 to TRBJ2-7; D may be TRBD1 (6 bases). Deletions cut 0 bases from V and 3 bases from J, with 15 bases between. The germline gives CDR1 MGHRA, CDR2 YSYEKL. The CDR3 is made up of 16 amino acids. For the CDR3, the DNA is TGCGCCAGCAGCCAAGATGCCGGACAGCTATTCTACGAGCAGTACTTC. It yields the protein CASSQDAGQLFYEQYF.

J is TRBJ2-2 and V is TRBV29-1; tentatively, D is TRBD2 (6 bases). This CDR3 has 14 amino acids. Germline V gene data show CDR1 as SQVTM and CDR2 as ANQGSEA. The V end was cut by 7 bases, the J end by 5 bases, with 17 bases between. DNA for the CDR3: TGCAGCGCTACCAGGGACTTTCCGACCGGGGAGCTGTTTTTT. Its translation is CSATRDFPTGELFF.

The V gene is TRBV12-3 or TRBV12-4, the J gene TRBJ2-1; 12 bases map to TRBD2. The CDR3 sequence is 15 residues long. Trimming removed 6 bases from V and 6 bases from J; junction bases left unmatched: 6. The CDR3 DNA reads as TGTGCCAGCAGGTCCCGACTAGCGGGGGCCAATGAGCAGTTCTTC. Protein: CASRSRLAGANEQFF.

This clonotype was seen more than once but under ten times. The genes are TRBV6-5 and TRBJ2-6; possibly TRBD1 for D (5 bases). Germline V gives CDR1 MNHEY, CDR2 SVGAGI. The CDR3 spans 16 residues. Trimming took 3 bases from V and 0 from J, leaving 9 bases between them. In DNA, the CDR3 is TGTGCCAGCAGTTATGACAGAAGCTCTGGGGCCAACGTCCTGACTTTC. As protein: CASSYDRSSGANVLTF.

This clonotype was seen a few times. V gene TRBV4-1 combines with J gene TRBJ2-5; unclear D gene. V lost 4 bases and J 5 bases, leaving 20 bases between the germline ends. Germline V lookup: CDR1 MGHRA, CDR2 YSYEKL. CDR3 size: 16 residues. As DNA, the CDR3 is TGCGCCAGCAGCCCAGACTCCACCCTCATGGAGGAGACCCAGTACTTC. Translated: CASSPDSTLMEETQYF.

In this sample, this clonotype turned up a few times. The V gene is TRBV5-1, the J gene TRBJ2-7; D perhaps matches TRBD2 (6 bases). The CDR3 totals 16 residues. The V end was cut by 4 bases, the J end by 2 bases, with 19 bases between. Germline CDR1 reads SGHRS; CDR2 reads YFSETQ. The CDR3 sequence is CASSETLSGEPYEQYF. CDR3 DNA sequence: TGCGCCAGCAGCGAGACCTTGTCGGGAGAACCCTACGAGCAGTACTTC.

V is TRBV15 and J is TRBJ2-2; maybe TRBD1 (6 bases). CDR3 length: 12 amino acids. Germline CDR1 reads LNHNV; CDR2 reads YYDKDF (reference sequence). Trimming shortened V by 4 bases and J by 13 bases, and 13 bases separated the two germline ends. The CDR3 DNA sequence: TGTGCCACCAGCACAGAGGGGGTGGGGCTGTTTTTT. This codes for CATSTEGVGLFF.